The 19 T cell receptor beta chains below come from one sample, sequenced in a study of cytomegalovirus exposure and HLA in healthy donors. Primers included in the PCR were 60 Vbeta and 13 Jbeta primers. Produced via immunoSEQ multiplex PCR; TCRdb's table is partial and in-frame only. The sample shows some 180,000 clones, approximately 86% of them seen only once. The sample was PBMCs. All receptors derive from a boy aged 2-15 years in good health and CMV-seronegative.

This clone was picked up a small number of times. The rearrangement uses TRBV7-9 and TRBJ1-4, with unresolved D. The germline V gene encodes CDR1 SEHNR and CDR2 FQNEAQ (reference sequence). Trimming shortened V by 1 base and J by 4 bases, and 16 bases separated the two germline ends. The CDR3 runs to 17 residues. This CDR3 reads CASSLVTGRGFNEKLFF. The CDR3 DNA reads as TGTGCCAGCAGCTTAGTCACCGGCCGGGGATTTAATGAAAAACTGTTTTTT.

CDR3 amino acids: CASSVQDTSYEQYF. The CDR3 nucleotides are TGCGCCAGCAGCGTCCAGGACACGTCCTACGAGCAGTACTTC. The J gene is TRBJ2-7, the V gene TRBV5-1, with TRBD1 as a possible D gene (5 bases). The germline gives CDR1 SGHRS, CDR2 YFSETQ. CDR3 length: 14 amino acids. Trimming shortened V by 4 bases and J by 1 base, and 12 bases separated the two germline ends. The variable domain in full, with the rest retrieved from reference TRBV5-1 and TRBJ2-7, is KAGVTQTPRYLIKTRGQQVTLSCSPISGHRSVSWYQQTPGQGLQFLFEYFSETQRNKGNFPGRFSGRQFSNSRSEMNVSTLELGDSALYLCASSVQDTSYEQYFGPGTRLTVT.

Remarks on this clone: Other DNA sequences in the same sample also yield this CDR3. The J gene is TRBJ2-5, the V gene TRBV27; D may be TRBD1 (6 bases). This CDR3 is built from 15 residues. V was clipped by 5 bases and J by 4 bases, with 17 bases between them. Germline V lookup: CDR1 MNHEY, CDR2 SMNVEV (reference sequence). CDR3: CASSKGVGEIETQYF. The CDR3 DNA follows: TGTGCCAGCAGTAAGGGGGTGGGGGAGATAGAGACCCAGTACTTC.

The chain combines TRBV30 with TRBJ2-7, with unresolved D. V shed 0 bases and J shed 6 bases, with 12 bases lying between them. In germline, CDR1 is GTSNPN, CDR2 SVGIG (reference sequence). The CDR3 spans 13 residues. The CDR3 DNA is TGTGCCTGGAGTGTAGGCGGCTCGGCCGAGCAGTACTTC. Translated, it gives CAWSVGGSAEQYF.

The V gene is TRBV21-1, the J gene TRBJ2-7; the tabulated D call, TRBD1, remains unverified against the DNA. TRBV21-1 is classified as a pseudogene. This CDR3 is built from 12 residues. The CDR3 sequence is CASSEGHYEQYF. Here the CDR3 DNA reads TGTGCCAGCAGCGAGGGACACTACGAGCAGTACTTC.

The V and J genes are TRBV9 and TRBJ1-3; 12 nucleotides align to TRBD1. CDR1 SGDLS and CDR2 YYNGEE come from the germline V gene. Germline trimming cut 4 bases from V and 7 bases from J; bases unmatched to any gene: 12. The CDR3 has 17 residues. CDR3 sequence reads: CASSPIPGTGGWNTIYF. The CDR3, as DNA: TGTGCCAGCAGCCCGATTCCAGGGACAGGGGGCTGGAACACCATATATTTT.

The J gene is TRBJ2-7, the V gene TRBV11-2; D is perhaps TRBD1 (6 bases). Germline-derived CDR1 and CDR2 are SGHAT and FQNNGV. The CDR3 is 14 residues long. V shed 5 bases and J shed 3 bases, with 14 bases lying between them. CDR3 loop: CASSPVGQLYEQYF. The CDR3 DNA follows: TGTGCCAGCAGCCCCGTCGGACAGCTCTACGAGCAGTACTTC.

This chain's CDR3 is CASSQVPSGVVIIQYF. CDR3 DNA: TGCGCCAGCAGCCAAGTCCCTAGCGGGGTAGTTATCATTCAGTACTTC. The gene calls are TRBV4-1 and TRBJ2-4; TRBD2 matches at 9 bases. This CDR3 has 16 amino acids. Per the germline V gene, CDR1 is MGHRA and CDR2 is YSYEKL. V dropped 1 base and J dropped 9; count of bases not matched to a gene: 10.

The CDR3 spells CASSFSTGGTGELFF. DNA for the CDR3: TGTGCCAGCAGCTTTTCAACAGGGGGTACCGGGGAGCTGTTTTTT. V gene TRBV5-4 combines with J gene TRBJ2-2; 8 bases agree with TRBD1. V shed 2 bases and J 5 bases; nucleotides not matched to a gene: 5. The germline V gene has CDR1 SGHNT and CDR2 YYREEE (reference sequence). This CDR3 has 15 residues.

V gene TRBV2 combines with J gene TRBJ2-3, with 7 bases lining up with TRBD1. Germline V gives CDR1 SNHLY, CDR2 FYNNEI. The CDR3 contains 15 residues. The trim removed 1 base at V and 1 base at J, leaving 2 bases unmatched. Here the CDR3 DNA reads TGTGCCAGCAGTGAAGGACAGGGAGGCACAGATACGCAGTATTTT. Amino acids: CASSEGQGGTDTQYF.

The chain is built from TRBV27 and TRBJ2-2; D perhaps matches TRBD2 (6 bases). The V gene's germline CDR1 is MNHEY and CDR2 SMNVEV (reference sequence). The V end was cut by 3 bases, the J end by 0 bases, with 14 bases between. This CDR3 is built from 17 residues. In DNA form, the CDR3 reads TGTGCCAGCAGTTTGCTTCTAGCGACTGCGAACACCGGGGAGCTGTTTTTT. Translating gives CASSLLLATANTGELFF.

The genes are TRBV30 and TRBJ1-1; 9 bases line up with TRBD1. CDR3 length equals 15 residues. Germline trimming cut 3 bases from V and 2 bases from J; bases unmatched to any gene: 7. Germline CDR1 is GTSNPN and CDR2 is SVGIG (reference sequence). This CDR3 is CAWRGTGRPNTEAFF. As DNA, the CDR3 is TGTGCCTGGAGAGGGACAGGGCGGCCCAACACTGAAGCTTTCTTT.

The chain joins TRBV6-5 to TRBJ1-4, with TRBD1 matching 7 bases. J lost 3 bases, V lost 2 bases, and 6 bases had no gene match. The CDR3 is made up of 16 amino acids. CDR1 and CDR2 (germline): MNHEY, SVGAGI. CDR3 nucleotides: TGTGCCAGCAGTTACCGTACCGGGACAGCTAATGAAAAACTGTTTTTT. This gives the protein CASSYRTGTANEKLFF.

The J gene is TRBJ2-5, the V gene TRBV6-1; 11 bases are shared with TRBD2. Germline V CDR1 and CDR2: MNHNS, SASEGT. CDR3 length: 17 residues. Trimming removed 3 bases from V and 5 bases from J; junction bases left unmatched: 11. CDR3 sequence reads: CASSDRDLAGGGETQYF. The CDR3, as DNA: TGTGCCAGCAGTGATCGGGATCTAGCGGGGGGTGGGGAGACCCAGTACTTC.

The J gene is TRBJ2-6, the V gene TRBV11-3; 8 bases align to TRBD1. Trimming took 5 bases from V and 4 from J; bases not matched to a gene: 7. The CDR3 is made up of 16 amino acids. Per germline, CDR1 SGHNT and CDR2 YENEEA. This CDR3 is CASSPGQGEGANVLTF. In nucleotides, the CDR3 is TGTGCCAGCAGCCCTGGACAGGGTGAAGGGGCCAACGTCCTGACTTTC.

The chain has TRBV5-1 and TRBJ2-1, with D possibly matching TRBD1 (5 bases). V was shortened by 3 bases and J by 1 base, with 14 bases between the two germline ends. Germline CDR1 and CDR2: SGHRS and YFSETQ. This CDR3 comprises 16 residues. The CDR3 sequence is CASSSTGSPSYNEQFF. The CDR3 DNA follows: TGCGCCAGCAGCTCTACAGGCAGTCCATCCTACAATGAGCAGTTCTTC.

The gene calls are TRBV2 and TRBJ2-5, with D perhaps TRBD2 (6 bases). The J call could be wrong; TRBJ2-7 is a better fit for the DNA end. Germline V gene lookup returns CDR1 SNHLY and CDR2 FYNNEI. The CDR3 extends over 13 amino acids. This chain's CDR3 is CASMEGGGYEQYF. For the CDR3, the DNA is TGTGCCAGCATGGAGGGAGGTGGCTACGAGCAGTACTTC.

V and J are TRBV10-3 and TRBJ2-7; 9 positions match TRBD1. The germline V gene encodes CDR1 ENHRY and CDR2 SYGVKD. This CDR3 is built from 16 residues. The junction had 14 bases not matched to a gene; V was cut back by 6 bases and J by 5 bases. The CDR3 region is CAIRSPGQGGEDEQYF. The DNA for the CDR3 is TGTGCCATCAGGTCACCGGGACAGGGAGGGGAGGACGAGCAGTACTTC.

This chain connects TRBV28 to TRBJ1-5; D possibly corresponds to TRBD1 (5 bases). The V end was cut by 3 bases, the J end by 6 bases, with 15 bases between. The germline V gene has CDR1 MDHEN and CDR2 SYDVKM. This CDR3 spans 15 amino acids. CDR3 in DNA: TGTGCCAGCAGTTTGGGACTCCTCGCGAGTCAGCCCCAGCATTTT. This gives the protein CASSLGLLASQPQHF.